This passage covers 21 T cell receptor beta chains from one sample sequenced in a study of PD-1 blockade in classical Hodgkin lymphoma (dated by TCRdb to about 2020). Reading the label with the study, this specimen's time point is: cycle 1 day 1 (C1D1), immediately before nivolumab initiation. Every trial patient had relapsed after autologous stem cell transplantation, and cohorts A, B and C differed in prior brentuximab vedotin exposure. The library relied on the immunoSEQ multiplex PCR assay. TCRdb's version of the immuneACCESS table is confined to in-frame rearrangements and falls short of the full clone set. An unresolved V gene accounts for under half of the shortfall where checked; the remainder is of unknown origin. A total of approximately 60,000 clones appear in this sample, more than 75% of them only once. Of the sample, about 8.8% falls within the top ten clones. The sample was peripheral blood mononuclear cells (PBMCs), taken at baseline. These receptors were collected from a human donor with classical Hodgkin lymphoma.

This clone was picked up one time. V is TRBV19 and J is TRBJ1-1; the D is unclear. This CDR3 comprises 15 residues. CDR1 is LNHDA and CDR2 is SQIVND in the germline V gene (reference sequence). With 3 bases removed from V and 1 base from J, the gap between germline ends came to 12 bases. The CDR3 DNA reads TGTGCCAGTAGTATGGCGGGGTTAGGGAACACTGAAGCTTTCTTT. This gives the protein CASSMAGLGNTEAFF.

This chain joins TRBV19 and TRBJ1-2; 11 positions match TRBD1. Germline trimming cut 4 bases from V and 4 bases from J; bases unmatched to any gene: 5. The CDR3 has 15 residues. CDR1 is LNHDA and CDR2 is SQIVND in the germline V gene (reference sequence). The CDR3 DNA is TGTGCCAGTAGTAGGGACAGGGGGGCACTCTATGGCTACACCTTC. Translation: CASSRDRGALYGYTF.

The V and J genes are TRBV6-1 and TRBJ2-4; 8 bases map to TRBD2. The CDR3 is 18 residues long. J lost 1 base, V lost 2 bases, and 10 bases had no gene match. Germline CDR1 MNHNS, CDR2 SASEGT. The CDR3 DNA reads TGTGCCAGCAGTGAATTGGGACTAGTGGGGTCTGCCAAAAACATTCAGTACTTC. This sequence encodes CASSELGLVGSAKNIQYF.

The gene calls are TRBV5-6 and TRBJ2-1, with 7 bases fitting TRBD2. Losses at the gene ends were 7 bases for V and 3 bases for J; bases not matched to a gene: 10. CDR1 SGHDT and CDR2 YYEEEE come from the germline V gene. The CDR3 length is 15 residues. The CDR3 loop is CASASGLAGYNEQFF. CDR3 DNA sequence: TGTGCCAGCGCATCCGGGTTAGCGGGCTACAATGAGCAGTTCTTC. Full variable domain (rest looked up from reference TRBV5-6 and TRBJ2-1): DAGVTQSPTHLIKTRGQQVTLRCSPKSGHDTVSWYQQALGQGPQFIFQYYEEEERQRGNFPDRFSGHQFPNYSSELNVNALLLGDSALYLCASASGLAGYNEQFFGPGTRLTVL.

For the CDR3, the DNA is TGTGCCAGCAGGGACGGACTAGCGGGGGGTTATGAGCAGTTCTTC. Encoded protein: CASRDGLAGGYEQFF. The chain uses TRBV28 and TRBJ2-1, with 14 bases lining up with TRBD2. Germline lookup yields CDR1 MDHEN and CDR2 SYDVKM. J lost 8 bases, V lost 6 bases, and 6 bases had no gene match. The CDR3 has 15 amino acids.

The chain carries TRBV7-9 and TRBJ2-7; D is perhaps TRBD1 (5 bases). Germline loops: CDR1 SEHNR, CDR2 FQNEAQ (reference sequence). Trimming took 5 bases from V and 7 from J, leaving 9 bases between them. This CDR3 region has 11 residues. The CDR3 protein is CASSAGSEQYF. CDR3 DNA: TGTGCCAGCAGCGCAGGGTCGGAGCAGTACTTC.

The chain carries TRBV19 and TRBJ2-7, with 11 bases lining up with TRBD2. Trimming took 3 bases from V and 3 from J; bases not matched to a gene: 4. CDR1 is LNHDA, CDR2 SQIVND, per germline (reference sequence). The CDR3 length is 15 residues. The CDR3 reads CASSITGTSGYEQYF. The CDR3 DNA reads TGTGCCAGTAGTATCACCGGGACTAGCGGCTACGAGCAGTACTTC.

This clone was seen only once. The rearrangement joins TRBV15 to TRBJ2-3; no definite D call. This CDR3 is built from 15 residues. The germline V gene encodes CDR1 LNHNV and CDR2 YYDKDF (reference sequence). V was trimmed by 0 bases and J by 3 bases, leaving 10 bases between them. The CDR3 spells CATSRDQLTTDTQYF. CDR3 in DNA: TGTGCCACCAGCAGAGACCAGCTTACGACAGATACGCAGTATTTT.

In its sample, this clone was seen a few times. This chain links TRBV10-3 with TRBJ1-1; D is possibly TRBD1 (6 bases). Germline V gene data show CDR1 as ENHRY and CDR2 as SYGVKD. The CDR3 runs to 13 residues. The V gene lost 2 bases and the J gene lost 6 bases, with 10 bases spanning the gap. In DNA, the CDR3 is TGTGCCATCAGTGAGACCCCAGGGGCTGAAGCTTTCTTT. Its protein product is CAISETPGAEAFF.

The V gene is TRBV11-2, the J gene TRBJ2-1, with D perhaps TRBD1 (6 bases). Germline V gene data show CDR1 as SGHAT and CDR2 as FQNNGV. CDR3 length: 16 amino acids. V shed 2 bases and J shed 3 bases, with 14 bases lying between them. For the CDR3, the DNA is TGTGCCAGCAGCTTAAGGTGGGGGCAGGTCTACAATGAGCAGTTCTTC. Amino acid sequence: CASSLRWGQVYNEQFF. Filled out from reference TRBV11-2 and TRBJ2-1, the complete variable domain reads EAGVAQSPRYKIIEKRQSVAFWCNPISGHATLYWYQQILGQGPKLLIQFQNNGVVDDSQLPKDRFSAERLKGVDSTLKIQPAKLEDSAVYLCASSLRWGQVYNEQFFGPGTRLTVL.

This chain's CDR3 is CASSLDGAGGNTDTQYF. The CDR3 coding sequence is TGTGCCAGCAGCTTAGATGGGGCGGGAGGGAACACAGATACGCAGTATTTT. The gene calls are TRBV11-2 and TRBJ2-3, with 9 bases identical to TRBD2. From germline, CDR1 is SGHAT and CDR2 FQNNGV. V was clipped by 0 bases and J by 2 bases; unmatched bases: 6. The CDR3 is 17 residues long.

The rearrangement uses TRBV11-2 and TRBJ1-1; D gene ambiguous. The V gene's germline CDR1 is SGHAT and CDR2 FQNNGV. V gave up 5 bases and J gave up 3 bases, with 13 bases separating them. CDR3 length: 14 residues. CDR3 sequence reads: CASSAGSLYTEAFF. CDR3 DNA sequence: TGTGCCAGCAGCGCTGGATCCCTTTACACTGAAGCTTTCTTT.

The J gene is TRBJ1-1, the V gene TRBV7-6; 7 positions agree with TRBD1. This CDR3 contains 14 residues. V shed 2 bases and J 3 bases; nucleotides not matched to a gene: 3. Germline V gene lookup returns CDR1 SGHVS and CDR2 FNYEAQ. DNA of the CDR3: TGTGCCAGCAGCTTATTTACAGGGGACACTGAAGCTTTCTTT. It codes for CASSLFTGDTEAFF.

The chain is built from TRBV6-6 and TRBJ2-3; D is ambiguous. Germline CDR1 MNHNY, CDR2 SVGAGI (reference sequence). The length of the CDR3 is 13 residues. V gave up 2 bases and J gave up 5 bases, with 8 bases separating them. CDR3 nucleotides: TGTGCCAGCAGTTACCCCCCGAGAGATACGCAGTATTTT. Translated: CASSYPPRDTQYF.

The chain has TRBV29-1 and TRBJ2-4; the D is unclear. The V end was cut by 6 bases, the J end by 0 bases, with 9 bases between. From germline, CDR1 is SQVTM and CDR2 ANQGSEA. The CDR3 runs 13 residues. The CDR3 here is CSVHEGAKNIQYF. CDR3 coding DNA: TGCAGCGTACATGAAGGAGCCAAAAACATTCAGTACTTC. The complete variable domain, with remaining parts taken from reference TRBV29-1 and TRBJ2-4, reads SAVISQKPSRDICQRGTSLTIQCQVDSQVTMMFWYRQQPGQSLTLIATANQGSEATYESGFVIDKFPISRPNLTFSTLTVSNMSPEDSSIYLCSVHEGAKNIQYFGAGTRLSVL.

V gene TRBV28 combines with J gene TRBJ2-7; TRBD2 is a possible D gene (6 bases). V lost 4 bases to trimming and J lost 0 bases, with 19 bases between them. CDR3 length: 17 residues. Germline loops: CDR1 MDHEN, CDR2 SYDVKM. The DNA of the CDR3 is TGTGCCAGCAGTTCAAGAGGGGCCCTAGCGCGCTCCTACGAGCAGTACTTC. Translated: CASSSRGALARSYEQYF.

The chain is built from TRBV28 and TRBJ2-7; maybe TRBD1 (5 bases). Trimming left V 5 bases short and J 5 bases short, with 13 bases between. CDR1 is MDHEN and CDR2 is SYDVKM in the germline V gene. The CDR3 covers 13 residues. CDR3 coding DNA: TGTGCCAGCAGTACCACCAGGGTCGACGAGCAGTACTTC. This codes for CASSTTRVDEQYF.

The J gene is TRBJ2-5, the V gene TRBV5-4; D gene unclear. CDR3 size: 12 residues. The germline V gene has CDR1 SGHNT and CDR2 YYREEE (reference sequence). V was shortened by 4 bases and J by 0 bases, with 4 bases between the two germline ends. CDR3 in DNA: TGTGCCAGCAGCCTGTACCAAGAGACCCAGTACTTC. It encodes CASSLYQETQYF.

This CDR3 reads CASSQHPLGGGELFF. As DNA, the CDR3 is TGCGCCAGCAGCCAACACCCACTAGGTGGCGGGGAGCTGTTTTTT. V and J are TRBV4-1 and TRBJ2-2; D might be TRBD2 (5 bases). V was cut by 2 bases and J by 7 bases, with 14 bases left in between. This CDR3 comprises 15 residues. Germline-derived CDR1 and CDR2 are MGHRA and YSYEKL.

This clone was observed once. V usage is TRBV28 and J usage is TRBJ2-7, with TRBD1 as a possible D gene (5 bases). This CDR3 has 14 amino acids. The germline CDR1 and CDR2 sequences are MDHEN and SYDVKM. The germline V and J ends were trimmed by 8 bases and 2 bases, with 16 bases remaining between them. The CDR3 reads CASDPGAGTYEQYF. The CDR3 nucleotides read TGTGCCAGCGACCCGGGCGCAGGGACCTACGAGCAGTACTTC.

This clone was observed once. V is TRBV6-9 and J is TRBJ2-7; 9 nucleotides agree with TRBD1. The germline V gene has CDR1 MNHGY and CDR2 SVAAGI. This CDR3 contains 15 residues. CDR3 sequence (DNA): TGTGAATCAAAGTGGCGGGGGACAGGGTTACGCGAGCAGTACTTC. Its protein product is CESKWRGTGLREQYF.